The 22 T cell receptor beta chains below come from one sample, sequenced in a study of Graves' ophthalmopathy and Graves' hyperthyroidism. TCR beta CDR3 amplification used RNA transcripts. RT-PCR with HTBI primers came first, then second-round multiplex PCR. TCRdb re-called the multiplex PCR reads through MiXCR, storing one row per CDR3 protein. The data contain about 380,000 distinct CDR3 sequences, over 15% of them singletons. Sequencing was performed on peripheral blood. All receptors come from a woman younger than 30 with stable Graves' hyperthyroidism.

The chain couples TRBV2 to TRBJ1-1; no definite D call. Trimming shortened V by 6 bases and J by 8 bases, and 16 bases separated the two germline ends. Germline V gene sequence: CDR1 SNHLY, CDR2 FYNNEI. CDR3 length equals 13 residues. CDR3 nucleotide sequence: TGTGCCAGCAGCTTATCGTATGGGAGGGAAGCTTTCTTT. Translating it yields CASSLSYGREAFF.

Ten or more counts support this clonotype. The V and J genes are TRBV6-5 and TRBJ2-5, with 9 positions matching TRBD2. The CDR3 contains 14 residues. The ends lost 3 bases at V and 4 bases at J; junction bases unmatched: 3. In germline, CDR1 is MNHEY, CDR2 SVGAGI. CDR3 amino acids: CASSYLSGGETQYF. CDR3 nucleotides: TGTGCCAGCAGTTATCTTAGCGGGGGAGAGACCCAGTACTTC.

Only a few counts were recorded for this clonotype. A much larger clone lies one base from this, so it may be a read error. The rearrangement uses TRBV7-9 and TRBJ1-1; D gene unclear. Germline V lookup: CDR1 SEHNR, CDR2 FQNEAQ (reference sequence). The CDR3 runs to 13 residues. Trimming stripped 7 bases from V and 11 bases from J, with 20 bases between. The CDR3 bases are TGTGCCAGCATTGGATATCTACAACCGTGGGCTTTCTTT. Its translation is CASIGYLQPWAFF.

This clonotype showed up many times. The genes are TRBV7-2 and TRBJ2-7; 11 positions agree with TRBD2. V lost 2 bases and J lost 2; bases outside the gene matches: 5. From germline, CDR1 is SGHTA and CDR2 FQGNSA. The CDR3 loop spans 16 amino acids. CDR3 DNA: TGTGCCAGCAGCTTAAGAGGTAGCGGGGGGGCCTACGAGCAGTACTTC. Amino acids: CASSLRGSGGAYEQYF.

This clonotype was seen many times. In DNA form, the CDR3 reads TGCAGTGCCCGAGGGCGCAGGGCGGGCACCGGGGAGCTGTTTTTT. Encoded protein: CSARGRRAGTGELFF. The rearrangement links TRBV20-1 to TRBJ2-2, with D perhaps TRBD1 or TRBD2 (5 bases each). V shed 6 bases and J shed 4 bases, with 18 bases lying between them. In germline, CDR1 is DFQATT, CDR2 SNEGSKA (reference sequence). The CDR3 consists of 15 residues.

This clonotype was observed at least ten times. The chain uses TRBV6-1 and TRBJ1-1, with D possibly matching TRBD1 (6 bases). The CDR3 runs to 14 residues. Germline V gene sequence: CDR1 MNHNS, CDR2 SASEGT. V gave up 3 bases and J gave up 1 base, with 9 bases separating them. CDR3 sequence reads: CASSDGGRNTEAFF. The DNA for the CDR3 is TGTGCCAGCAGTGATGGGGGCAGGAACACTGAAGCTTTCTTT.

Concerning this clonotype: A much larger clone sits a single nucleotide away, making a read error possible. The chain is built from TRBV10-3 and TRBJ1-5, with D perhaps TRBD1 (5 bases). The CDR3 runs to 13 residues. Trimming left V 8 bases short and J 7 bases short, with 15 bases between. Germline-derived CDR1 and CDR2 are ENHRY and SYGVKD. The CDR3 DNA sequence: TGTGCCATCTGTGGCAGGGAGGGGCAGCCCCAGCATTTT. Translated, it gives CAICGREGQPQHF.

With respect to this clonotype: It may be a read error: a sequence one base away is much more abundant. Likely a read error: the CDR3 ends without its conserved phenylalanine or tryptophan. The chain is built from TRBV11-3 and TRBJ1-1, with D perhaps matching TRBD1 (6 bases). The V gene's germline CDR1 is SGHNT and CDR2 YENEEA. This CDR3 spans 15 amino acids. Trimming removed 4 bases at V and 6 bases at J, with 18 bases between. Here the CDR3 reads CASSSLGQLPAEAFS. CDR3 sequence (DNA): TGTGCCAGCAGCTCACTAGGACAGCTCCCCGCTGAAGCTTTCTCT.

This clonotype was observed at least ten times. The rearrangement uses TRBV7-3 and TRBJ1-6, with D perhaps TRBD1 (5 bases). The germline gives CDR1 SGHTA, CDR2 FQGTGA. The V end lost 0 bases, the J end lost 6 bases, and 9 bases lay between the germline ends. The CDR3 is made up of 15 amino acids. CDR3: CASSLTGVSNSPLHF. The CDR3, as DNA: TGTGCCAGCAGCTTAACAGGGGTCAGTAATTCACCCCTCCACTTT.

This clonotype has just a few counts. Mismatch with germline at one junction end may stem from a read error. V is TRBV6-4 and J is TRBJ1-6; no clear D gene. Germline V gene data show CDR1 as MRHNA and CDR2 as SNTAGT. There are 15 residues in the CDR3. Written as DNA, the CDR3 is TGTGCCAGCAGTTACTCGCACGCTGAGAATTCACCCCTCCACTTT. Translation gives CASSYSHAENSPLHF.

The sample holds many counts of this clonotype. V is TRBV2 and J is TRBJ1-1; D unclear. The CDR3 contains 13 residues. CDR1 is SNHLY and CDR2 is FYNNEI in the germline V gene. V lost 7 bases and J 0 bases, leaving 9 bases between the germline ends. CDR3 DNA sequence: TGTGCCAGCAATCCAGGCATGAACACTGAAGCTTTCTTT. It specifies CASNPGMNTEAFF. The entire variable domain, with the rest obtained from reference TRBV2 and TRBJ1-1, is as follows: EPEVTQTPSHQVTQMGQEVILRCVPISNHLYFYWYRQILGQKVEFLVSFYNNEISEKSEIFDDQFSVERPDGSNFTLKIRSTKLEDSAMYFCASNPGMNTEAFFGQGTRLTVV.

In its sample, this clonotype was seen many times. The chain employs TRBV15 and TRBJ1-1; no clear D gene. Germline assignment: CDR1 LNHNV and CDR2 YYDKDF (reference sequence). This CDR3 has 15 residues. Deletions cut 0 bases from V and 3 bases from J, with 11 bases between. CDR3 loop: CATSRDSRADTEAFF. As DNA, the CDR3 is TGTGCCACCAGCAGAGATAGTCGGGCAGACACTGAAGCTTTCTTT.

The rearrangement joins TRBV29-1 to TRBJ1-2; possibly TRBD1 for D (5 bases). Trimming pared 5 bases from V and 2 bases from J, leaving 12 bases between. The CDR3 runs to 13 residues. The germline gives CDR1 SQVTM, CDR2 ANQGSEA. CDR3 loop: CSVNDSPNYGYTF. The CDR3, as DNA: TGCAGCGTTAACGACAGCCCGAACTATGGCTACACCTTC.

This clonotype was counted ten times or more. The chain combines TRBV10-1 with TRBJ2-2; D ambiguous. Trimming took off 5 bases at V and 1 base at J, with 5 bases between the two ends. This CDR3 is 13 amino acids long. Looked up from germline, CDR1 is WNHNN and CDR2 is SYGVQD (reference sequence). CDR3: CASSKGNTGELFF. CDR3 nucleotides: TGCGCCAGCAGTAAAGGGAACACCGGGGAGCTGTTTTTT.

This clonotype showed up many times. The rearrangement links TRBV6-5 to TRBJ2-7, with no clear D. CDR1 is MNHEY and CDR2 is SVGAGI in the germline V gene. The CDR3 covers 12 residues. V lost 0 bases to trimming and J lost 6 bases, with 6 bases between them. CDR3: CASSYSPGEQYF. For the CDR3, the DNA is TGTGCCAGCAGTTACTCGCCCGGCGAGCAGTACTTC.

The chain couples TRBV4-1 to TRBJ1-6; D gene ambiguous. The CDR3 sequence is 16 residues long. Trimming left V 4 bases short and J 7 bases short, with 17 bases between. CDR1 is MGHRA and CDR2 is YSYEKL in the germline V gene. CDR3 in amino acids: CASSPSTGRWNSPLHF. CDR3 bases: TGCGCCAGCAGCCCGTCAACGGGCAGGTGGAATTCACCCCTCCACTTT.

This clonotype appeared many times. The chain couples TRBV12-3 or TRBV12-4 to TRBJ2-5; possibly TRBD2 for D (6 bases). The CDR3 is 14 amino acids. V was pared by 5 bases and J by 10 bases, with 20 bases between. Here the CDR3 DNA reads TGTGCCAGCAGTCACCTCGGGACTCGACATTTCCAGTACTTC. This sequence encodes CASSHLGTRHFQYF.

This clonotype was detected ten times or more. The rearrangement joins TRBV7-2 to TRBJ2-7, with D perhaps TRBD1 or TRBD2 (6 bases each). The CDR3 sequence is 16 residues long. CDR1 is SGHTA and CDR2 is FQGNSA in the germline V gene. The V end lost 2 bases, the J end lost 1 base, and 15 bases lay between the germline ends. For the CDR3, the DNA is TGTGCCAGCAGCTTATACGGTCAGGGGACTTCCTACGAGCAGTACTTC. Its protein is CASSLYGQGTSYEQYF. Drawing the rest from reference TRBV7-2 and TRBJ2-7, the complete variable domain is GAGVSQSPSNKVTEKGKDVELRCDPISGHTALYWYRQSLGQGLEFLIYFQGNSAPDKSGLPSDRFSAERTGGSVSTLTIQRTQQEDSAVYLCASSLYGQGTSYEQYFGPGTRLTVT.

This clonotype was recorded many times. The CDR3 here is CASSFRQAQTQYF. The CDR3, as DNA: TGTGCCAGCAGCTTTAGGCAGGCCCAGACCCAGTACTTC. The genes are TRBV5-4 and TRBJ2-5; D remains unclear. Trimming removed 2 bases at V and 6 bases at J, with 11 bases between. In germline, CDR1 is SGHNT, CDR2 YYREEE (reference sequence). This CDR3 contains 13 residues.

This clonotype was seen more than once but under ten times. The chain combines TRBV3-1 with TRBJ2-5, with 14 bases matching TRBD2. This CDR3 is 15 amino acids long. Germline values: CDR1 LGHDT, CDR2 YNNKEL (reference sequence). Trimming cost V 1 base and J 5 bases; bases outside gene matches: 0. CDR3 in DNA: TGTGCCAGCAGCCAAGGGACTAGCGGGGGGGAGACCCAGTACTTC. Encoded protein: CASSQGTSGGETQYF.

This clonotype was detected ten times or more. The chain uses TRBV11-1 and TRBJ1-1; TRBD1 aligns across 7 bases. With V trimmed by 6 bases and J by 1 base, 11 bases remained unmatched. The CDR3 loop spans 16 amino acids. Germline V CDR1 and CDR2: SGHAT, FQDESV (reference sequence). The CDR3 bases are TGTGCCAGCAGTTTTGCAACCGGGACAGAGAACACTGAAGCTTTCTTT. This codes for CASSFATGTENTEAFF.

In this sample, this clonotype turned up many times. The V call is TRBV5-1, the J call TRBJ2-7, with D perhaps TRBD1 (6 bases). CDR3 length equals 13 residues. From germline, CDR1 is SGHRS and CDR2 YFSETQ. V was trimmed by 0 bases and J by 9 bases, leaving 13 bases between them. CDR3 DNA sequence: TGCGCCAGCAGCTTGGGGGACACCTCCGGGCAGTACTTC. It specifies CASSLGDTSGQYF.